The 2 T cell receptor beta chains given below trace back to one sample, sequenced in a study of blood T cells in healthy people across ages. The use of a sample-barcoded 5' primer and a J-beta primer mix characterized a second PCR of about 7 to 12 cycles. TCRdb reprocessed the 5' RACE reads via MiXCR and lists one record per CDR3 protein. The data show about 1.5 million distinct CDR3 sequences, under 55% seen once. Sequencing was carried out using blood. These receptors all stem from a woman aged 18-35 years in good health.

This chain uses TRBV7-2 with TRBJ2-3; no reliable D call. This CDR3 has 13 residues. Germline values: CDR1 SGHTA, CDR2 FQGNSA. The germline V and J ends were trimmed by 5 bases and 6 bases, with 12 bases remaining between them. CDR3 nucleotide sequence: TGTGCCAGCAGCGCTGGGATTGGGGATACGCAGTATTTT. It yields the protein CASSAGIGDTQYF.

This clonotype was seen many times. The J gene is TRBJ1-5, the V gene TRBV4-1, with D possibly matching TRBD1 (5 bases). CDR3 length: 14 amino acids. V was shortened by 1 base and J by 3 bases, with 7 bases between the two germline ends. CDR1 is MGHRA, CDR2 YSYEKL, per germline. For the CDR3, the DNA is TGCGCCAGCAGCCAAGGGACACTCAATCAGCCCCAGCATTTT. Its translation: CASSQGTLNQPQHF.